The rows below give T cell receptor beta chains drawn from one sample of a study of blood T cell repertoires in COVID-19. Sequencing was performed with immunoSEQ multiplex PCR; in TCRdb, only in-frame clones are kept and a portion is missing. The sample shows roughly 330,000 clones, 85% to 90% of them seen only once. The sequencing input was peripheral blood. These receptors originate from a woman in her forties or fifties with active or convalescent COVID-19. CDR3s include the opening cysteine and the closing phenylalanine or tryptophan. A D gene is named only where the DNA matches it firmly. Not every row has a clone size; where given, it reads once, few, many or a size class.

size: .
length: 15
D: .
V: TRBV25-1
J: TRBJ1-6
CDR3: CASSLDRAENSPLHF
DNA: TGTGCCAGCAGTCTAGACCGCGCCGAAAATTCACCCCTCCACTTT

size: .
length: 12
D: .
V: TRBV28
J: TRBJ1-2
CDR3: CASSLKGYGYTF
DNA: TGTGCCAGCAGTTTAAAGGGGTATGGCTACACCTTC

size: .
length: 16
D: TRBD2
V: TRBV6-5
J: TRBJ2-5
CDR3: CASSYSTSEGQETQYF
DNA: TGTGCCAGCAGTTACTCGACTAGCGAGGGACAAGAGACCCAGTACTTC

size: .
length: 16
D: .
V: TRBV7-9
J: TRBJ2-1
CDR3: CASSRLSGAGGDEQFF
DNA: TGTGCCAGCAGCCGCCTCTCTGGAGCGGGTGGGGATGAGCAGTTCTTC

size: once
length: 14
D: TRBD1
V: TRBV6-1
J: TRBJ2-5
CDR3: CASSENRGQETQYF
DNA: TGTGCCAGCAGTGAAAACAGGGGCCAAGAGACCCAGTACTTC

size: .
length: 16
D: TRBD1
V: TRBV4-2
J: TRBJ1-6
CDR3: CASSQVTGSYNSPLHF
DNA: TGTGCCAGCAGCCAGGTGACAGGGAGTTATAATTCACCCCTCCACTTT

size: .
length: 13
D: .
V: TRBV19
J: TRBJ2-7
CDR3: CASSQGRSYEQYF
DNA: TGTGCCAGTAGCCAGGGTAGATCCTACGAGCAGTACTTC

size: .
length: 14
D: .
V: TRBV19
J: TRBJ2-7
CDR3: CASSHGTASYEQYF
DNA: TGTGCCAGTAGCCATGGAACAGCTTCCTACGAGCAGTACTTC

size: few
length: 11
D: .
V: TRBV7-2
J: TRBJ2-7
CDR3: CASSSAYEQYF
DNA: TGTGCCAGCAGTTCTGCCTACGAGCAGTACTTC

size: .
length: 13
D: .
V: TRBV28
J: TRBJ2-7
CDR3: CASSWTAPGEQYF
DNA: TGTGCCAGCAGTTGGACAGCCCCTGGAGAGCAGTACTTC

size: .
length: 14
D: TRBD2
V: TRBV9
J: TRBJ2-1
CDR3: CASSVEWEGGEQFF
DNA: TGTGCCAGCAGCGTAGAGTGGGAGGGAGGTGAGCAGTTCTTC

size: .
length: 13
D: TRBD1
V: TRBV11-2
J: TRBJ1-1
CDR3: CASSLATGVEAFF
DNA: TGTGCCAGCAGCTTAGCGACAGGGGTAGAAGCTTTCTTT

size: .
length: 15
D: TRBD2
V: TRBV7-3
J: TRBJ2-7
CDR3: CASSRESGGPYEQYF
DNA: TGTGCCAGCAGCCGAGAGAGCGGGGGACCCTACGAGCAGTACTTC

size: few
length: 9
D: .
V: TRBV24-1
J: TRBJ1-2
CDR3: CATTRGYTF
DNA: TGTGCCACCACCAGAGGCTACACCTTC

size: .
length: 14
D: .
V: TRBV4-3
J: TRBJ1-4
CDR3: CASSQDLSEEKLFF
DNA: TGCGCCAGCAGCCAAGATCTTTCGGAGGAAAAACTGTTTTTT

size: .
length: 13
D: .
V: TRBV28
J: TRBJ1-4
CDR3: CASSFVASEKLFF
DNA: TGTGCCAGCAGTTTTGTGGCTAGCGAAAAACTGTTTTTT

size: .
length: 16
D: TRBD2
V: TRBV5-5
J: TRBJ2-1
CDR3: CASSFRGDVSYNEQFF
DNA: TGTGCCAGCAGCTTTCGGGGGGACGTCTCCTACAATGAGCAGTTCTTC

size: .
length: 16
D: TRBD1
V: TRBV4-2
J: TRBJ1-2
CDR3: CASSQGRAGGNYGYTF
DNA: TGTGCCAGCAGCCAAGGTCGGGCAGGGGGGAACTATGGCTACACCTTC

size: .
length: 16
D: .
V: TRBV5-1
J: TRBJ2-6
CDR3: CASKEGPSSGANVLTF
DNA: TGCGCCAGCAAGGAGGGCCCAAGCTCTGGGGCCAACGTCCTGACTTTC

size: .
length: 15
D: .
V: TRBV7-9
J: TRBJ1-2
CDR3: CASSLYQVEDNGYTF
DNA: TGTGCCAGCAGCTTATATCAGGTTGAAGATAATGGCTACACCTTC

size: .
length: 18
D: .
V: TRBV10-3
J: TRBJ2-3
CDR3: CAISEWAAFTLSTDTQYF
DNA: TGTGCCATCAGTGAGTGGGCAGCTTTTACACTTAGCACAGATACGCAGTATTTT

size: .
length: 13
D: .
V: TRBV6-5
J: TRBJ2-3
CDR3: CASSREKSDTQYF
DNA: TGTGCCAGCAGCCGGGAGAAATCAGATACGCAGTATTTT

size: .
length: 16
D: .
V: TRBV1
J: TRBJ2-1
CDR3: CTSTLLNLAPPNEQFF
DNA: TGCACCAGCACCCTCCTTAATCTGGCCCCGCCCAATGAGCAGTTCTTC

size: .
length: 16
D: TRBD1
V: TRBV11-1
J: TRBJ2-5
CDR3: CASSLAYWTGAETQYF
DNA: TGTGCCAGCAGCTTAGCCTATTGGACAGGGGCAGAGACCCAGTACTTC

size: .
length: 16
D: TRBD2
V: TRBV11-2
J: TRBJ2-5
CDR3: CASRRIAGGPLETQYF
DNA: TGTGCCAGCAGACGAATAGCGGGGGGGCCTTTAGAGACCCAGTACTTC

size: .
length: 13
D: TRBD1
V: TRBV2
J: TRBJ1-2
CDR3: CASSGDRSYGYTF
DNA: TGTGCCAGCAGTGGGGACAGGAGCTATGGCTACACCTTC

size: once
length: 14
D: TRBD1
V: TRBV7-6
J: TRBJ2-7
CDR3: CASSSQGEEDEQYF
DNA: TGTGCCAGCAGCTCACAGGGGGAGGAGGACGAGCAGTACTTC

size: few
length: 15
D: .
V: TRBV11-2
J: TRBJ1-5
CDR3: CASSLTGVGNQPQHF
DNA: TGTGCCAGCAGCTTAACCGGGGTCGGAAATCAGCCCCAGCATTTT

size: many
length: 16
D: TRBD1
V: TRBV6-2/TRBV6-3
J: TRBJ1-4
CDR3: CASSYSKGGTNEKLFF
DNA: TGTGCCAGCAGTTACTCGAAAGGGGGCACTAATGAAAAACTGTTTTTT